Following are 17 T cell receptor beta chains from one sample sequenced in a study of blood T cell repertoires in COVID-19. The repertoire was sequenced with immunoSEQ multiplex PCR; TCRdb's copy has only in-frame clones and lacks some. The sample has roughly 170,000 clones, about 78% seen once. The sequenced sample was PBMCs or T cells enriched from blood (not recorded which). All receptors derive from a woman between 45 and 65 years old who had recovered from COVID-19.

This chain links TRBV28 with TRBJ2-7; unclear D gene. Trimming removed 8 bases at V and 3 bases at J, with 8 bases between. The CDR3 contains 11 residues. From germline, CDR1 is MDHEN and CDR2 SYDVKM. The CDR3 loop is CASRNFYEQYF. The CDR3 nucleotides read TGTGCCAGCCGCAACTTCTACGAGCAGTACTTC.

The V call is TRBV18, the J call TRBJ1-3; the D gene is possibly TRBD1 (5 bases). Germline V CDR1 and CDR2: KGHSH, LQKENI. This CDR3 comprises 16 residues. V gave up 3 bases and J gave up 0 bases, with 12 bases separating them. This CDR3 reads CASSPSQGGSGNTIYF. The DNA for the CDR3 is TGTGCCAGCTCACCGAGCCAGGGAGGCTCTGGAAACACCATATATTTT.

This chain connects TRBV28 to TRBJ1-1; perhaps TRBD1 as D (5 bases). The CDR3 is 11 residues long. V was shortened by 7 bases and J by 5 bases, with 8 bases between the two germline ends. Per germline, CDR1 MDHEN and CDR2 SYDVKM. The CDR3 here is CASMGRTEAFF. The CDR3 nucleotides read TGTGCCAGCATGGGGCGAACTGAAGCTTTCTTT.

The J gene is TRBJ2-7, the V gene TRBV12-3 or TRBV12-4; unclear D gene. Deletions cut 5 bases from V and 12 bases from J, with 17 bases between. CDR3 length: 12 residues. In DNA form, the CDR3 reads TGTGCCAGCAGTCTCCTTTCGCACCCTAGGTACTTC. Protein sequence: CASSLLSHPRYF.

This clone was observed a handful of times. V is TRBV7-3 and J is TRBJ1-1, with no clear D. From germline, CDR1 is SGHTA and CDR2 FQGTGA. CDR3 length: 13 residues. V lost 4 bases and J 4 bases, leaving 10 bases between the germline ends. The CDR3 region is CASSSQSGTEAFF. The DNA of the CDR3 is TGTGCCAGCAGCTCACAGAGTGGCACTGAAGCTTTCTTT.

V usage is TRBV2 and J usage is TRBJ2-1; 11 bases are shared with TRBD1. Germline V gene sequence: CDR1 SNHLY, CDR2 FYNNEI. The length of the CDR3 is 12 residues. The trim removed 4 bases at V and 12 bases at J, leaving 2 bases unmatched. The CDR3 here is CASSGTGGGQFF. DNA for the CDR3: TGTGCCAGCAGTGGGACAGGGGGCGGGCAGTTCTTC.

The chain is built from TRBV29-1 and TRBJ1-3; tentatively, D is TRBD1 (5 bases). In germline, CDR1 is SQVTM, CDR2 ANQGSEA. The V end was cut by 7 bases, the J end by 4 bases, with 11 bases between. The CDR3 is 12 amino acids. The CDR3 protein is CSAGHFGNTIYF. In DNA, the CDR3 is TGCAGCGCAGGACATTTCGGAAACACCATATATTTT.

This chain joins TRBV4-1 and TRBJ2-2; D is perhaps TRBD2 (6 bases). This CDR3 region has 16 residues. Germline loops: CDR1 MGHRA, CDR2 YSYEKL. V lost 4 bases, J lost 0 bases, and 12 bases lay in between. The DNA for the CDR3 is TGCGCCAGCAGCCGACCTGGAGGGACGAACACCGGGGAGCTGTTTTTT. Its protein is CASSRPGGTNTGELFF.

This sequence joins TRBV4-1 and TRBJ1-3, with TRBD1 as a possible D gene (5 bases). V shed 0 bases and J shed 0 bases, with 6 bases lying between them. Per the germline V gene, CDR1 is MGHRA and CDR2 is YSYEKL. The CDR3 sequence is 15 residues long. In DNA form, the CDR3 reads TGCGCCAGCAGCCAAGATACAGGCTCTGGAAACACCATATATTTT. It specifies CASSQDTGSGNTIYF.

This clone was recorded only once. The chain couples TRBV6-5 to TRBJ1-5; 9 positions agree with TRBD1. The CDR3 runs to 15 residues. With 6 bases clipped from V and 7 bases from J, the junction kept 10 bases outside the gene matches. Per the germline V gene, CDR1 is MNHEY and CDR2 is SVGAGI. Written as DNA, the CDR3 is TGTGCCAGCAGCCTAACGGGACAGGGCTTACAGCCCCAGCATTTT. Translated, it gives CASSLTGQGLQPQHF.

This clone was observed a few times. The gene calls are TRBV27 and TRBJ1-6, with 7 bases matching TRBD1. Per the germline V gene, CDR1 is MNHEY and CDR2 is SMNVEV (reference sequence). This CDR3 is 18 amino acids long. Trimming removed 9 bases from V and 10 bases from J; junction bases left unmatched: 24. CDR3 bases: TGTGCCAGTACTAAACAGGGGTCCAATTTACCCCAACGATCACCCCTCCACTTT. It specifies CASTKQGSNLPQRSPLHF.

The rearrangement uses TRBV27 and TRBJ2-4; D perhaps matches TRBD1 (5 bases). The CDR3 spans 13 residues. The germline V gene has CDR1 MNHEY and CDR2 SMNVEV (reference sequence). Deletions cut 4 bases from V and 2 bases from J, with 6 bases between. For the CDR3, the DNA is TGTGCCAGCAGTTCAGGGACCAAAAACATTCAGTACTTC. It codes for CASSSGTKNIQYF.

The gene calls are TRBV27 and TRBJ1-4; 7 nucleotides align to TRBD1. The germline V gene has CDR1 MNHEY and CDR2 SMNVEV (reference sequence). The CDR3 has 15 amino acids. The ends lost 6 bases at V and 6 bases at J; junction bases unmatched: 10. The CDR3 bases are TGTGCCAGCAGCCGATCCCGGGACAGCTATGAAAAACTGTTTTTT. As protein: CASSRSRDSYEKLFF.

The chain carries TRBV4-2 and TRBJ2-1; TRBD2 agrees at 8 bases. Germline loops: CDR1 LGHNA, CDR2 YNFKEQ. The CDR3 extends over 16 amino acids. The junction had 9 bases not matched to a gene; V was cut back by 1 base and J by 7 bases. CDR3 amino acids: CASSQVGAGDKNEQFF. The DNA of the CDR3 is TGTGCCAGCAGCCAAGTCGGAGCGGGAGATAAGAATGAGCAGTTCTTC.

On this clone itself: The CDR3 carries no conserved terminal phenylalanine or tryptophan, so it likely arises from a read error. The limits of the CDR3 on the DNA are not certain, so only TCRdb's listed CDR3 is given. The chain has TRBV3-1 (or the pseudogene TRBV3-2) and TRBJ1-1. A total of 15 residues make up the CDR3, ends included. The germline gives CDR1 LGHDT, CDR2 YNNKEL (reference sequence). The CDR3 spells CASSQDHEGRCGAQI.

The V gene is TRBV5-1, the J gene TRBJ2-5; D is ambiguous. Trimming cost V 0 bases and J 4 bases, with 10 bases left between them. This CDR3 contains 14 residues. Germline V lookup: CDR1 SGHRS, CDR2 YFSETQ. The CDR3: CASSLGVKRETQYF. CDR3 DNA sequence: TGCGCCAGCAGCTTGGGGGTTAAGCGAGAGACCCAGTACTTC.

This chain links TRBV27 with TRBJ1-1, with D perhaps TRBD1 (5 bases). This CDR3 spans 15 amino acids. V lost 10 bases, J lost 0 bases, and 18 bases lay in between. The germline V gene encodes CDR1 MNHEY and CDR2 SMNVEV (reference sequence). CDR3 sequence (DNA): TGTGCCACCCGCGGGGGAGTGAACATGAACACTGAAGCTTTCTTT. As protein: CATRGGVNMNTEAFF.